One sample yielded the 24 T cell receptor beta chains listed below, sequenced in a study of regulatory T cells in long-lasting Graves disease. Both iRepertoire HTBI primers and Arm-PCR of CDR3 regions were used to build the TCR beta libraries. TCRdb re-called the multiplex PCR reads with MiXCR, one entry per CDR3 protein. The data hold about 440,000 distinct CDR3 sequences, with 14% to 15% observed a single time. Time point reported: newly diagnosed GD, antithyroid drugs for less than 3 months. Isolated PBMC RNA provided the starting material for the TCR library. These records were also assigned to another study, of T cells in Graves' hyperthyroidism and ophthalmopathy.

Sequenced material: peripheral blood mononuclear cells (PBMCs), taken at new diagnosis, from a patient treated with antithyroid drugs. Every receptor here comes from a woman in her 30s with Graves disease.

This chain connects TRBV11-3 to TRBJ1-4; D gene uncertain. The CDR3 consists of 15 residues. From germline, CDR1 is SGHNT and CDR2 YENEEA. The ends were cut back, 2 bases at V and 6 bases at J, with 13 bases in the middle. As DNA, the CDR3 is TGTGCCAGCAGCTTAAACGCTTCGGGCGATGAAAAACTGTTTTTT. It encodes CASSLNASGDEKLFF.

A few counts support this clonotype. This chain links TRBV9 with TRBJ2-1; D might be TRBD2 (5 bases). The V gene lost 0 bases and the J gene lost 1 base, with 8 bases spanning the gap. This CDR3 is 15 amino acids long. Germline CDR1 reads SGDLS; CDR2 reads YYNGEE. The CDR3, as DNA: TGTGCCAGCAGCGTAGAAGCGGTATCCTACAATGAGCAGTTCTTC. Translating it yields CASSVEAVSYNEQFF.

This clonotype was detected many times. In DNA form, the CDR3 reads TGTGCCAGCACCGCGGTAGATACGCAGTATTTT. It specifies CASTAVDTQYF. This rearrangement joins TRBV11-2 to TRBJ2-3; D not certain. CDR1 and CDR2 from the germline V gene are SGHAT and FQNNGV. The V gene lost 7 bases and the J gene lost 5 bases, with 7 bases spanning the gap. The CDR3 totals 11 residues.

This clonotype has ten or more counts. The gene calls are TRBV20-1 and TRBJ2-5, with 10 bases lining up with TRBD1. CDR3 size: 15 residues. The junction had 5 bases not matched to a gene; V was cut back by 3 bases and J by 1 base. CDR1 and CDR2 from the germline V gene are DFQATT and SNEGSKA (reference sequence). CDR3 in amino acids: CSARGTGALQETQYF. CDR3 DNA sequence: TGCAGTGCTAGGGGGACAGGGGCGCTCCAAGAGACCCAGTACTTC.

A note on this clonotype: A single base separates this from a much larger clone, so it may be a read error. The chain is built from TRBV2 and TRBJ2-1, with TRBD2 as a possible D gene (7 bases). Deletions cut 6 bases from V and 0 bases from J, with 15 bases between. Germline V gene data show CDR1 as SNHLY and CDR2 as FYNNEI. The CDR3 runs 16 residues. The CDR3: CASRGAGGGSYNEQFF. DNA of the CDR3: TGTGCCAGCAGGGGGGCTGGCGGGGGCTCCTACAATGAGCAGTTCTTC. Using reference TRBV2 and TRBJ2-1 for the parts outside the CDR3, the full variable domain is EPEVTQTPSHQVTQMGQEVILRCVPISNHLYFYWYRQILGQKVEFLVSFYNNEISEKSEIFDDQFSVERPDGSNFTLKIRSTKLEDSAMYFCASRGAGGGSYNEQFFGPGTRLTVL.

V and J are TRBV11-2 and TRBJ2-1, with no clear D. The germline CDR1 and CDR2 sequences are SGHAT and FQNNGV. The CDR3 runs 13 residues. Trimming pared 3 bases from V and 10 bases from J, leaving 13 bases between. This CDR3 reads CASSFEVVREQFF. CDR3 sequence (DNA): TGTGCCAGCAGCTTTGAGGTAGTTCGAGAGCAGTTCTTC.

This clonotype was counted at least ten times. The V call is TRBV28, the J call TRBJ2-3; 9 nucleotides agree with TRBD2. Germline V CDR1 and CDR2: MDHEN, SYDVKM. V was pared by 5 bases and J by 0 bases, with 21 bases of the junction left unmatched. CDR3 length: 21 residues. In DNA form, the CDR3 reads TGTGCCAGCAGTACGGAAAATATAATAAGGGCGGGAGGGAAAAGCACAGATACGCAGTATTTT. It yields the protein CASSTENIIRAGGKSTDTQYF.

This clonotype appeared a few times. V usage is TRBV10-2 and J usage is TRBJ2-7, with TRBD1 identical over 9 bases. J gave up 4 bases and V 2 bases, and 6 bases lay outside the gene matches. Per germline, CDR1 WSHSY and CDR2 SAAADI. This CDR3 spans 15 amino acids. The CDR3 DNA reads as TGCGCCAGCAGTGAGGGCGGGACAGGGTGGTACGAGCAGTACTTC. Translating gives CASSEGGTGWYEQYF.

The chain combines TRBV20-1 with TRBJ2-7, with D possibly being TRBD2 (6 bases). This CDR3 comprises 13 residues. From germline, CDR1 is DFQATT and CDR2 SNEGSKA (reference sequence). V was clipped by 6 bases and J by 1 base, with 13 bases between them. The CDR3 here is CSALRTTSYEQYF. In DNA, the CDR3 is TGCAGTGCCCTTAGGACTACGTCCTACGAGCAGTACTTC.

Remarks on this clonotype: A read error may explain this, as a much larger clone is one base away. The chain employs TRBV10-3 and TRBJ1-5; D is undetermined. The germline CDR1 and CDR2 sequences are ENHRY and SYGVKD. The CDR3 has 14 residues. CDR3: CATSEVGSRQPQHF. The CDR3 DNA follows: TGTGCCACCAGTGAGGTTGGAAGCAGGCAGCCCCAGCATTTT.

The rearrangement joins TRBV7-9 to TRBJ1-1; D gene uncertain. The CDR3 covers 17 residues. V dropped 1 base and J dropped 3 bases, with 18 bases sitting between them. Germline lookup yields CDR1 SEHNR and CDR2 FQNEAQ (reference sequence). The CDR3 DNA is TGTGCCAGCAGCTTAGGTTTCATCGGCCGGAGGGACACTGAAGCTTTCTTT. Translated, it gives CASSLGFIGRRDTEAFF.

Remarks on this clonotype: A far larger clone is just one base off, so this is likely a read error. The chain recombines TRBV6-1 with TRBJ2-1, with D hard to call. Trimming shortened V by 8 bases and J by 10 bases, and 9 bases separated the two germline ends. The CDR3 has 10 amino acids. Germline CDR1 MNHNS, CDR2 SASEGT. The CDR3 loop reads CASATYEQFF. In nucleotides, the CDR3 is TGTGCCAGCGCAACCTACGAGCAGTTCTTC.

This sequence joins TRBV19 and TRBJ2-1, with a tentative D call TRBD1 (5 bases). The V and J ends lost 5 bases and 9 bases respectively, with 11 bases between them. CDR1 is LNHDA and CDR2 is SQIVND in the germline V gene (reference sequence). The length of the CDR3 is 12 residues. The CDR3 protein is CASSWARGEQFF. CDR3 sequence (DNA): TGTGCCAGTAGTTGGGCAAGGGGTGAGCAGTTCTTC.

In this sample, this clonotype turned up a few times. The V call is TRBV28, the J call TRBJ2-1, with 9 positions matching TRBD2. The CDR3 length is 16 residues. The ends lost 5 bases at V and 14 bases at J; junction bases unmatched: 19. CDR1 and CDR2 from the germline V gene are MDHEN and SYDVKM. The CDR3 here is CASSPPIPVAGVSEFF. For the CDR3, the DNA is TGTGCCAGCAGTCCCCCAATTCCGGTAGCGGGAGTTTCGGAGTTCTTC.

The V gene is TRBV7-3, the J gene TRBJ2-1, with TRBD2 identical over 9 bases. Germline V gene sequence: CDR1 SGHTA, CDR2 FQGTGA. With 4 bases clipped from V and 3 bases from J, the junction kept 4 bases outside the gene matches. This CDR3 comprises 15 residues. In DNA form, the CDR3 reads TGTGCCAGCAGCTCTAGCGGGGCTCTCTACAATGAGCAGTTCTTC. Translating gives CASSSSGALYNEQFF.

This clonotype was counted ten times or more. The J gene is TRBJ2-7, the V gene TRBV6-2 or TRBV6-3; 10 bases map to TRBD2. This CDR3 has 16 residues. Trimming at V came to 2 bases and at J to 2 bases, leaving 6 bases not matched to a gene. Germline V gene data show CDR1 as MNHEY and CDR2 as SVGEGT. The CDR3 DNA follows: TGTGCCAGCAGTTACGGTTGGACTAGCGGCCCCTACGAGCAGTACTTC. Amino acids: CASSYGWTSGPYEQYF.

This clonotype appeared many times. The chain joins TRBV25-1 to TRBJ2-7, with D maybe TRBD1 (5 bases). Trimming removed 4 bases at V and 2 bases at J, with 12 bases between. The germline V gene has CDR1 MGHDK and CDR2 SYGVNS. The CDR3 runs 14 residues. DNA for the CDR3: TGTGCCAGCAGTGGGTCCAGGGATGCCTACGAGCAGTACTTC. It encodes CASSGSRDAYEQYF.

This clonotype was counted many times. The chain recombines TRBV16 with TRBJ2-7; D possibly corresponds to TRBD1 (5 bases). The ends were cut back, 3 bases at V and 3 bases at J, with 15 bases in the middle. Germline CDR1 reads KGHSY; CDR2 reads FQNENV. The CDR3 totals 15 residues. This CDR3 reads CASSHYSTGSYEQYF. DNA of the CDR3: TGTGCCAGCAGCCACTACTCCACAGGAAGCTACGAGCAGTACTTC.

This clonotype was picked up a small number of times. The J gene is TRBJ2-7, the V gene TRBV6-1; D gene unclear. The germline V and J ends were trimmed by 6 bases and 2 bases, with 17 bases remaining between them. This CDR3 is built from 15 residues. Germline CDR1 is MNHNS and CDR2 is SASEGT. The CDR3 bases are TGTGCCAGCAGCCTCACGGGTCCCCGCGCCTACGAGCAGTACTTC. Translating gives CASSLTGPRAYEQYF.

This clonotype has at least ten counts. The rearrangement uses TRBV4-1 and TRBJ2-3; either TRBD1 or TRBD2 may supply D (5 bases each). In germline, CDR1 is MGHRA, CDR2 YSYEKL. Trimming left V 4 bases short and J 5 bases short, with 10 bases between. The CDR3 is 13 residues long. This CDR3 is CASSLTGGDTQYF. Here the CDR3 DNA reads TGCGCCAGCAGCCTCACTGGGGGAGATACGCAGTATTTT.

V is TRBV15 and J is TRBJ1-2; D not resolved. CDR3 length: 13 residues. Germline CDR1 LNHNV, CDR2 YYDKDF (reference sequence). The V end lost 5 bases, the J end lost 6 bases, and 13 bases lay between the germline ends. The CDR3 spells CATSGPAAHGYTF. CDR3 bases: TGTGCCACCAGCGGCCCGGCAGCCCATGGCTACACCTTC.

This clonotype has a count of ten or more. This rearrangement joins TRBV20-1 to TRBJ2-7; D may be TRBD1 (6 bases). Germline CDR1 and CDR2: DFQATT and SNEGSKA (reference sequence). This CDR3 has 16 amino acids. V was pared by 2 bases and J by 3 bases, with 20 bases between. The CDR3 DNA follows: TGCAGTGCTAGAATCGGGCTCCGACAGGACCTCTACGAGCAGTACTTC. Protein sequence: CSARIGLRQDLYEQYF.

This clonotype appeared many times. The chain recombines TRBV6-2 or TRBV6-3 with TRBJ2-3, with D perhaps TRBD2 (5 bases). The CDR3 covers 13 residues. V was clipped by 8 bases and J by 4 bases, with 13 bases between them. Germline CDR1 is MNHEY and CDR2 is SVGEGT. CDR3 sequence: CASEEVGSDTQYF. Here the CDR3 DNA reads TGTGCCAGCGAGGAGGTGGGCTCAGATACGCAGTATTTT.

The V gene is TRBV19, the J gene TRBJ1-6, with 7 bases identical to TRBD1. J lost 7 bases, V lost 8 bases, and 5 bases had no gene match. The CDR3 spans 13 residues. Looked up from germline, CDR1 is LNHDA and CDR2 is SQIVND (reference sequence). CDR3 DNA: TGTGCCAGTTCCGGGACAGTAAATTCACCCCTCCACTTT. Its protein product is CASSGTVNSPLHF.